A selection of T cell receptor beta chains follows, all from one sample in a study of blood T cell repertoires in COVID-19. TCRdb's table, derived via immunoSEQ multiplex PCR, lists solely in-frame clones and lacks some. The sample has 180,000 or so clones; more than 75% are singletons. Sequenced sample: PBMCs or T cells enriched from blood (not recorded which). The origin of the receptors is a man aged 55 to 70 who had been exposed to COVID-19. CDR3s include the opening cysteine and the closing phenylalanine or tryptophan. D genes are given only for firm matches. The listing skips clone size in some rows; elsewhere it reads once, few, many or a size class.

cdr3_aa	cdr3_nt	v_call	j_call	clone_size	d_call
CASSPGVETQYF	TGTGCCAGTAGCCCCGGGGTAGAGACCCAGTACTTC	TRBV19	TRBJ2-5	.	.
CASSPGLIQETQYF	TGCGCCAGCAGCCCGGGACTGATCCAAGAGACCCAGTACTTC	TRBV5-1	TRBJ2-5	.	.
CASSLPGSTETQYF	TGTGCCAGCAGCTTACCAGGGTCTACAGAGACCCAGTACTTC	TRBV11-3	TRBJ2-5	once	.
CASSLDRLDEKLFF	TGTGCCAGCAGCCTAGACAGGTTAGACGAAAAACTGTTTTTT	TRBV28	TRBJ1-4	.	.
CASRLSGTYNEQFF	TGTGCCAGCAGGCTTAGCGGGACCTACAATGAGCAGTTCTTC	TRBV27	TRBJ2-1	.	TRBD2
CASSLVSVNTEAFF	TGTGCCAGCAGCTTAGTATCTGTGAACACTGAAGCTTTCTTT	TRBV7-2	TRBJ1-1	.	.
CASSPRIAGGSDTQYF	TGTGCCAGTAGTCCCCGGATAGCGGGAGGGTCGGATACGCAGTATTTT	TRBV19	TRBJ2-3	.	TRBD2
CASSLGDRVTEAFF	TGTGCCAGCAGTTTAGGGGACAGGGTCACTGAAGCTTTCTTT	TRBV28	TRBJ1-1	.	TRBD1
CASSLDLSGTSGYEQYF	TGTGCCAGCAGCTTGGATCTATCCGGGACTAGCGGGTACGAGCAGTACTTC	TRBV11-2	TRBJ2-7	.	TRBD2
CASSDTSGRADTQYF	TGTGCCAGCAGTGACACTAGCGGGAGGGCAGATACGCAGTATTTT	TRBV6-4	TRBJ2-3	.	TRBD2
CSASVRGNTEAFF	TGCAGTGCTAGTGTCCGGGGAAACACTGAAGCTTTCTTT	TRBV20-1	TRBJ1-1	.	.
CASSLARDPSYGYTF	TGCGCCAGCAGCTTGGCACGGGATCCCAGCTATGGCTACACCTTC	TRBV5-1	TRBJ1-2	few	.
CASSVAGNTEAFF	TGTGCCAGCAGTGTTGCGGGGAACACTGAAGCTTTCTTT	TRBV25-1	TRBJ1-1	.	.
CASKVDFSYNEQFF	TGCGCCAGCAAAGTCGACTTTTCCTACAATGAGCAGTTCTTC	TRBV10-2	TRBJ2-1	.	.
CASSIDLTDYGYTF	TGTGCCAGTAGTATAGATCTCACAGACTATGGCTACACCTTC	TRBV19	TRBJ1-2	.	.
CASSYGGAYGYTF	TGTGCCAGCAGTTATGGGGGGGCTTATGGCTACACCTTC	TRBV6-5	TRBJ1-2	many	.
CATSKGAQGNTIYF	TGTGCCACCAGCAAGGGGGCGCAAGGAAACACCATATATTTT	TRBV15	TRBJ1-3	few	TRBD1
CASSERQSNQPQHF	TGTGCCAGCAGTGAAAGACAAAGCAATCAGCCCCAGCATTTT	TRBV25-1	TRBJ1-5	.	.
CASSFHRVLRSYEQYF	TGTGCCAGCAGCTTCCACAGGGTACTCAGATCCTACGAGCAGTACTTC	TRBV21-1	TRBJ2-7	once	.
CASSLVTAGVQETQYF	TGTGCCAGCAGCTTAGTTACAGCGGGGGTCCAAGAGACCCAGTACTTC	TRBV7-9	TRBJ2-5	.	TRBD2
CASSLVRSSGGFYNEQFF	TGTGCCAGCAGCTTGGTTAGGAGTAGCGGTGGATTTTACAATGAGCAGTTCTTC	TRBV5-4	TRBJ2-1	.	.
CASSSLRGATNEKLFF	TGTGCCAGCAGCTCGTTACGGGGAGCAACTAATGAAAAACTGTTTTTT	TRBV11-3	TRBJ1-4	.	.
CASSFGGNNQPQHF	TGTGCCAGCAGTTTCGGGGGGAACAATCAGCCCCAGCATTTT	TRBV27	TRBJ1-5	.	.
CASSSPGPAFF	TGTGCCAGCAGTTCCCCCGGTCCAGCTTTCTTT	TRBV6-2/TRBV6-3	TRBJ1-1	.	.
CASADRGLTGELFF	TGTGCCAGTGCTGACAGGGGTCTCACCGGGGAGCTGTTTTTT	TRBV19	TRBJ2-2	once	TRBD1
CASSVLVNGYGYTF	TGTGCCAGCAGCGTTTTGGTAAACGGCTATGGCTACACCTTC	TRBV11-1	TRBJ1-2	.	.
CASSPQGGWGQETQYF	TGTGCCAGCAGCCCCCAGGGAGGATGGGGCCAAGAGACCCAGTACTTC	TRBV11-2	TRBJ2-5	.	.
CASSEAGQGLRDTQYF	TGTGCCAGCAGTGAAGCCGGACAGGGCCTAAGGGATACGCAGTATTTT	TRBV6-1	TRBJ2-3	.	TRBD1
CASSLDQVSGNTIYF	TGTGCCAGCAGCTTAGACCAGGTGTCTGGAAACACCATATATTTT	TRBV7-2	TRBJ1-3	few	.
CASSIGLTGELFF	TGTGCCAGTAGTATAGGGCTGACCGGGGAGCTGTTTTTT	TRBV19	TRBJ2-2	.	.
CASIAAPSYNEQFF	TGCGCCAGCATAGCGGCCCCCTCCTACAATGAGCAGTTCTTC	TRBV5-1	TRBJ2-1	.	.
CASSLTLAGGSYEQYF	TGTGCCAGCAGCTTAACACTAGCGGGAGGCTCCTACGAGCAGTACTTC	TRBV7-2	TRBJ2-7	.	TRBD2
CASSFSGLGAPYEQYF	TGTGCCAGCAGTTTCTCCGGGTTGGGGGCACCCTACGAGCAGTACTTC	TRBV28	TRBJ2-7	.	.
CASSDPGTAQETQYF	TGCGCCAGCAGTGATCCCGGGACAGCACAAGAGACCCAGTACTTC	TRBV10-1	TRBJ2-5	few	TRBD1
CASSLGAGNTGELFF	TGTGCCAGCAGCTTGGGAGCGGGGAACACCGGGGAGCTGTTTTTT	TRBV5-4	TRBJ2-2	many	.
CATSRDFQGSSYNSPLHF	TGTGCCACCAGCAGAGATTTTCAGGGAAGCTCCTATAATTCACCCCTCCACTTT	TRBV15	TRBJ1-6	once	.
CASSVGLAGASRYEQYF	TGTGCCAGCAGCGTGGGGCTAGCGGGAGCGTCCAGGTACGAGCAGTACTTC	TRBV9	TRBJ2-7	.	TRBD2
CASSESGSGHNEQFF	TGTGCCAGCAGCGAAAGCGGGAGTGGGCACAATGAGCAGTTCTTC	TRBV6-2/TRBV6-3	TRBJ2-1	.	TRBD2
CASSQGERLAGEPWKQYF	TGTGCCAGCAGCCAAGGCGAAAGACTAGCGGGAGAACCCTGGAAGCAGTATTTT	TRBV4-2	TRBJ2-3	.	TRBD2
CASSASGEYNEQFF	TGTGCCAGCAGTGCTAGCGGCGAATACAATGAGCAGTTCTTC	TRBV6-4	TRBJ2-1	many	TRBD2
CASSQGVLDRGKYF	TGCGCCAGCAGCCAAGGGGTTTTGGACAGGGGAAAGTACTTC	TRBV4-1	TRBJ2-7	.	TRBD1
CASSLDRDGYTF	TGTGCCAGCAGCTTAGACAGGGATGGCTACACCTTC	TRBV11-3	TRBJ1-2	once	.
CASSFMETQYF	TGTGCCAGCAGTTTTATGGAGACCCAGTACTTC	TRBV12-3/TRBV12-4	TRBJ2-5	few	.
CASSFQGISSYEQYF	TGCGCCAGCAGTTTCCAGGGGATAAGCTCCTACGAGCAGTACTTC	TRBV5-1	TRBJ2-7	.	.
CASSYTGHGRVAADTQYF	TGTGCCAGCAGTTACACTGGCCACGGCAGGGTGGCCGCAGATACGCAGTATTTT	TRBV6-2/TRBV6-3	TRBJ2-3	.	.
CASSSTSGRPGETQYF	TGTGCCAGCAGTTCGACTAGCGGGAGGCCGGGGGAGACCCAGTACTTC	TRBV28	TRBJ2-5	.	TRBD2
CASSVLPSGMDEQFF	TGTGCCAGCAGCGTATTGCCTAGCGGGATGGATGAGCAGTTCTTC	TRBV9	TRBJ2-1	.	TRBD2
CASNQGLLGDEQYF	TGTGCCAGTAACCAGGGTCTCCTTGGGGACGAGCAGTACTTC	TRBV19	TRBJ2-7	.	.
CASRASGGNYGYTF	TGTGCCAGCAGGGCCTCGGGGGGAAACTATGGCTACACCTTC	TRBV27	TRBJ1-2	few	.
CASSLGLMEGRYGYTF	TGTGCCAGCAGCTTGGGCCTGATGGAGGGACGCTATGGCTACACCTTC	TRBV7-2	TRBJ1-2	few	.
CASSPTGAVDGYTF	TGTGCCAGCAGCCCAACAGGGGCCGTAGACGGCTACACCTTC	TRBV6-5	TRBJ1-2	few	TRBD1
CASSDLATDTQYF	TGTGCCAGCAGCGATCTAGCTACAGATACGCAGTATTTT	TRBV4-2	TRBJ2-3	.	.
CASSLEGGSFYEQYF	TGCGCCAGCAGCTTGGAAGGGGGATCGTTCTACGAGCAGTACTTC	TRBV5-1	TRBJ2-7	.	.
CASSSSGATNEKLFF	TGTGCCAGCAGCTCATCCGGGGCAACTAATGAAAAACTGTTTTTT	TRBV5-4	TRBJ1-4	.	.
CASSPDGGETQYF	TGCGCCAGCAGCCCCGATGGCGGAGAGACCCAGTACTTC	TRBV5-1	TRBJ2-5	.	.
CASSFMSGTRVHEQYF	TGTGCCAGCAGCTTCATGTCCGGGACTAGAGTCCACGAGCAGTACTTC	TRBV11-2	TRBJ2-7	.	TRBD2
CASKTSWGFPDEQFF	TGTGCCAGCAAAACTAGTTGGGGATTTCCGGATGAGCAGTTCTTC	TRBV25-1	TRBJ2-1	.	.
CASSRTSGRAYEQYF	TGTGCCAGTAGTAGGACTAGCGGGAGGGCCTACGAGCAGTACTTC	TRBV19	TRBJ2-7	.	TRBD2
CASSEARSSGYGYTF	TGTGCCAGCAGTGAAGCAAGATCCTCCGGCTATGGCTACACCTTC	TRBV6-1	TRBJ1-2	.	.
CASSTHGGASYNEQFF	TGCGCCAGCAGCACGCACGGCGGGGCGAGCTACAATGAGCAGTTCTTC	TRBV5-1	TRBJ2-1	.	.